This T cell receptor beta chain was captured in a study of CD8+CD57+ T cells in acquired aplastic anemia. It was patients with CD8+CD57+ cell expansion by flow cytometry who were chosen for sequencing. Germline assignment: CDR1 SGHAT and CDR2 FQNNGV. CDR3 length: 18 residues. V lost 2 bases, J lost 0 bases, and 9 bases stayed unmatched. Genomic DNA provided the template from which TCR beta VDJ and CDR3 profiles were obtained. TCRdb re-derived calls from the reads in MiXCR, one entry per CDR3 protein. Among around 15,000 distinct CDR3 sequences listed, less than 45% were seen once. Regarding this clonotype: Its antigen is not known.

Findings of the study overall: Measurement in patients showed lower diversity in CD8+CD57+ cells than in total CD4+ and CD8+ pools.

The TCR originated in a human donor with aplastic anemia. The chain employs TRBV11-2 and TRBJ2-1, with TRBD2 matching 8 bases. The sample consisted of CD8+CD57+ T cells sorted from PBMCs. Documented subset: bead-enriched CD8+CD57+ effector memory T cells from SAA patients. CDR3: CASSLPVAGSNSYNEQFF. The CDR3, as DNA: TGTGCCAGCAGCTTACCCGTAGCGGGATCTAACTCCTACAATGAGCAGTTCTTC.